Sequencing of this TCR beta chain was carried out in a study of blood T cells in healthy people across ages. Notes on this clonotype: As yet, its antigen is unknown.

Whole-study findings and limits: Those diversity estimates obtained from one million T cells were thought to be underestimates. Donors of long life had a larger count of naive CD4+ cells and greater diversity than aged donors.

A J-beta primer mix and a sample-barcoded 5' primer were used in a second PCR of roughly 6 to 12 cycles. Each sample provided no less than 3 million CDR3-containing paired-end reads. TCRdb processed the 5' RACE reads anew with MiXCR; each CDR3 protein has one entry. The sample shows approximately 1,000,000 distinct CDR3 sequences, approximately 38% of them seen only once. Germline values: CDR1 SNHLY, CDR2 FYNNEI. The CDR3 is 15 amino acids. V trimming: 2 bases; J trimming: 11 bases; junction bases outside the gene matches: 10. The specimen sequenced was blood. The TCR comes from a man aged 18 to 29 in good health. The rearrangement links TRBV2 to TRBJ2-5; 11 positions match TRBD2. Here the CDR3 reads CASSERTSGGEEQYF. The CDR3 DNA sequence: TGTGCCAGCAGTGAACGAACTAGCGGGGGAGAAGAGCAGTACTTC.